This TCR beta chain was found in a study of T cells in Graves' hyperthyroidism and ophthalmopathy. Points from the study as a whole: Ophthalmopathy and stable hyperthyroidism were told apart by a 13 V-J model. Blood samples included most of the expanded thyroid clonotypes exceeding 0.001. Ophthalmopathy was predicted by the model a median of roughly 6.7 months ahead of onset.

The CDR3 is made up of 17 amino acids. V trimming: 3 bases; J trimming: 6 bases; junction bases outside the gene matches: 8. Germline CDR1 is SGHRS and CDR2 is YFSETQ. As concerns this clonotype: Its antigen is unknown.

Template material for amplifying TCR beta CDR3 regions consisted of RNA transcripts. TCR CDR3 underwent first-round RT-PCR with the HTBI primer set. TCRdb fed the multiplex PCR reads into MiXCR, producing one record per CDR3 protein. In the table there are over 700,000 distinct CDR3 sequences, roughly a sixth of which are singletons. Newly diagnosed patients aged 18 to 65 had hyperthyroidism of under 2 months' duration. This receptor was obtained from a woman in her fifties or sixties with Graves' hyperthyroidism that later progressed to Graves' ophthalmopathy. The J gene is TRBJ2-1, the V gene TRBV5-1; 14 positions agree with TRBD2. The source material was blood. The CDR3 region has the DNA TGCGCCAGCAGCTGGAGACTAGCGGGGGGGCCCGGCAATGAGCAGTTCTTC. Its protein product is CASSWRLAGGPGNEQFF.